This TCR beta chain was found in a study of PD-1 blockade in classical Hodgkin lymphoma. The time point denotes: newly diagnosed, previously untreated cHL patient sample. CD4+ T cells were purified from thawed PBMCs by magnetic negative selection. The CDR3 extends over 15 amino acids. In germline, CDR1 is MNHNS, CDR2 SASEGT. Trimming took off 2 bases at V and 1 base at J, with 9 bases between the two ends. The table came from immunoSEQ multiplex PCR; TCRdb's copy has only in-frame clones and leaves some out. Of under 20,000 clones listed, about four fifths are singletons. Sequenced: CD4+ T cells from blood. The chain carries TRBV6-1 and TRBJ1-3; D gene uncertain. This TCR was sampled from a human donor with classical Hodgkin lymphoma. Written as DNA, the CDR3 is TGTGCCAGCAGTGAATCTTGGGGTTCTGGAAACACCATATATTTT. This codes for CASSESWGSGNTIYF.